This note documents a single TCR beta chain sequence. The sample originates from a study of blood T cell repertoires in COVID-19. At the level of the study: Samples representing acute and convalescent COVID-19 were sourced from the United States, Italy and Spain. T cells, B-cell-depleted T cells, or PBMCs supplied cDNA or gDNA.

Method: immunoSEQ multiplex PCR; TCRdb's copy keeps in-frame clones and lacks some. This sample has roughly 150,000 clones, with approximately 80% found just once. The CDR3 totals 14 residues. In germline, CDR1 is SGHNT, CDR2 YYREEE (reference sequence). Trimming stripped 4 bases from V and 2 bases from J, with 12 bases between. Sequencing was carried out using peripheral blood. This clonotype was obtained from an older man who had recovered from COVID-19. The gene calls are TRBV5-4 and TRBJ1-2; no definite D call. This CDR3 is CASSPSTGNYGYTF. CDR3 coding DNA: TGTGCCAGCAGCCCTTCGACGGGGAACTATGGCTACACCTTC.